This T cell receptor (beta chain) was recovered during a study of T cells in tuberculosis. General study findings and limits: Smaller alpha distances in active tuberculosis partly reflected shorter CDR3-alpha lengths.

Losses at the gene ends were 0 bases for V and 3 bases for J; bases not matched to a gene: 2. Germline V CDR1 and CDR2: LGHNA, YSLEER. The CDR3 spans 15 residues. As to this clone: Its specificity is unknown.

Clones were read by immunoSEQ multiplex PCR, and TCRdb kept only the in-frame ones, dropping some. Here the sample spans roughly 41,000 clones, around 92% being singletons. The TCR sequence derives from a donor aged 10-29 years with latent tuberculosis or without tuberculosis infection. Some clones in this sample may be carry-over from other donors' samples. Sequencing input: PBMCs. This chain joins TRBV4-3 and TRBJ2-7; TRBD2 matches at 10 bases. This CDR3 reads CASSQEIAGGYEQYF. The CDR3 DNA sequence: TGCGCCAGCAGCCAAGAAATAGCGGGGGGCTACGAGCAGTACTTC.